This TCR beta chain comes out of a study of cytomegalovirus exposure and HLA in healthy donors. Turning to the study itself: Earlier, 110 million or so unique TCR beta sequences were recovered from about 170 million T cells by an analysis. Of all 400 or so donors who were genotyped, around 79% belonged to the Caucasian-associated ancestry cluster.

General study results and limits: The study recorded 150 to 200 TCR beta chains that were cytomegalovirus-associated. Other equally common chains were less clonally expanded than HLA-associated TCR beta chains, a later analysis showed.

The V gene's germline CDR1 is LNHNV and CDR2 YYDKDF (reference sequence). V dropped 3 bases and J dropped 2 bases, with 14 bases sitting between them. This CDR3 has 15 amino acids. A multiplex PCR was run with 60 Vbeta primers and 13 Jbeta primers. Libraries were prepared by immunoSEQ multiplex PCR; TCRdb keeps only in-frame clonotypes and omits some of them. The sample carries 150,000 to 200,000 clones, over 75% recorded once. Details on this clone: Antigen specificity is unknown.

Sequencing used PBMCs. The TCR sequence derives from a human donor in good health. The rearrangement links TRBV15 to TRBJ2-7, with a weak D call TRBD1 (5 bases). The CDR3 reads CATSRPGADAYEQYF. The DNA for the CDR3 is TGTGCCACCAGCAGGCCTGGGGCGGATGCCTACGAGCAGTACTTC.